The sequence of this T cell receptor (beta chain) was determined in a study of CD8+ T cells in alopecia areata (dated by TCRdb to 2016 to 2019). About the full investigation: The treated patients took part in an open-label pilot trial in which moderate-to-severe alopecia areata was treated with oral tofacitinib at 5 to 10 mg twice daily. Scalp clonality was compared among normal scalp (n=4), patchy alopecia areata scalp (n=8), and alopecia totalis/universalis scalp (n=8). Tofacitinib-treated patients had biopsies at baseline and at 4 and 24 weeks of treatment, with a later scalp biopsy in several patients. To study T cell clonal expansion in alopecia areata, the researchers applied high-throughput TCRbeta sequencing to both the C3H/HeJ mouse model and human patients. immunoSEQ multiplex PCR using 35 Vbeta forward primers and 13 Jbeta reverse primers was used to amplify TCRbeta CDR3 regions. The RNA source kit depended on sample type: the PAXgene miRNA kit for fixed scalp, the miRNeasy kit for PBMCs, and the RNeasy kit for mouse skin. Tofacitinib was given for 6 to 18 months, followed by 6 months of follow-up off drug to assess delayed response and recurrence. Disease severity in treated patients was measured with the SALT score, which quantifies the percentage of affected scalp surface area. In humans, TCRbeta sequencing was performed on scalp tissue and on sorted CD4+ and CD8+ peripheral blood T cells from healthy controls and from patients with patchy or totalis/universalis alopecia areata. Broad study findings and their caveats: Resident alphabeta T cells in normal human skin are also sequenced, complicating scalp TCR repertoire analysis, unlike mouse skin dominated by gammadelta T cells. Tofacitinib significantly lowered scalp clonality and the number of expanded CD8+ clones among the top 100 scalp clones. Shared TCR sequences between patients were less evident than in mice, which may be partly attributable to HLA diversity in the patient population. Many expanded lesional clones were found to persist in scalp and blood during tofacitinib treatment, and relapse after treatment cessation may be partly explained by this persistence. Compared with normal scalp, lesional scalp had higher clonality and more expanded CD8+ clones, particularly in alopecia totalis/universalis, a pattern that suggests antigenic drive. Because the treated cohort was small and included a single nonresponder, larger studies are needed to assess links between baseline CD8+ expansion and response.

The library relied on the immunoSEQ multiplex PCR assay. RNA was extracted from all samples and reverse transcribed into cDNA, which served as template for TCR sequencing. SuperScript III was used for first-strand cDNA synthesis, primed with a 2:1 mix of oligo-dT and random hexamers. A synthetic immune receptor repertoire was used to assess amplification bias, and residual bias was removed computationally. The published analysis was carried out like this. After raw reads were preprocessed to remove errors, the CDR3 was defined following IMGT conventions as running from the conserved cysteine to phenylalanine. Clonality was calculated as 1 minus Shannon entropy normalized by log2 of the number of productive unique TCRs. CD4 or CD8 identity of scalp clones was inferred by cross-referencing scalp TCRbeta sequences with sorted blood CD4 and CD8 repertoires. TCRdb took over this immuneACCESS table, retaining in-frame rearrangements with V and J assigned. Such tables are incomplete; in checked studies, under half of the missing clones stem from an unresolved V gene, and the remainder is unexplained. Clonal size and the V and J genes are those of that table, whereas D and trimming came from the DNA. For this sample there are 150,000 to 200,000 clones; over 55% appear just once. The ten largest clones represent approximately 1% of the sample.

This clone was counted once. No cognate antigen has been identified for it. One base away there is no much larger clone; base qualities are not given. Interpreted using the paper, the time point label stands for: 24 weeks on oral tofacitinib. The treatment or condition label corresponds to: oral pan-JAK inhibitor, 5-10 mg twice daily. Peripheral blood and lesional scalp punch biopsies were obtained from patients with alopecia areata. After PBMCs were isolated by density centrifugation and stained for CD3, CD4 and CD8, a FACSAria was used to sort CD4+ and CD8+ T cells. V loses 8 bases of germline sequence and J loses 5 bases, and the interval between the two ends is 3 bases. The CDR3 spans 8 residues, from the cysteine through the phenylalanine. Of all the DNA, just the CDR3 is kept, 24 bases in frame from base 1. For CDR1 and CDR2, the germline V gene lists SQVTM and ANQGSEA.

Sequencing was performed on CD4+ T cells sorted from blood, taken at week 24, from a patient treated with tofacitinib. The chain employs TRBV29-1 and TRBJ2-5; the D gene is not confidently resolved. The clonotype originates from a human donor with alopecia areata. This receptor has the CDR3 CSTETQYF. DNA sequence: TGCAGCACGGAGACCCAGTACTTC.